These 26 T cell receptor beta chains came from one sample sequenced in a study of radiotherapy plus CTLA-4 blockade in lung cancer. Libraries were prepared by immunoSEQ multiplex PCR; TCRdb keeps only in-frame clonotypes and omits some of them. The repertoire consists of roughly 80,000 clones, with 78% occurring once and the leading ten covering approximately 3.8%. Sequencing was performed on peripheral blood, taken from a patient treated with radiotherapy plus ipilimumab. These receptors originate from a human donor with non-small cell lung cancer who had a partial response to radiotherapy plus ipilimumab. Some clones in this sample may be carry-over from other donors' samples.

For the CDR3, the DNA is TGTGCCAGCAGCGTAGGGCAAACCTATAATTCACCCCTCCACTTT. This sequence encodes CASSVGQTYNSPLHF. The rearrangement uses TRBV9 and TRBJ1-6; D unclear. The V gene lost 0 bases and the J gene lost 2 bases, with 6 bases spanning the gap. This CDR3 is built from 15 residues. Germline CDR1 and CDR2: SGDLS and YYNGEE.

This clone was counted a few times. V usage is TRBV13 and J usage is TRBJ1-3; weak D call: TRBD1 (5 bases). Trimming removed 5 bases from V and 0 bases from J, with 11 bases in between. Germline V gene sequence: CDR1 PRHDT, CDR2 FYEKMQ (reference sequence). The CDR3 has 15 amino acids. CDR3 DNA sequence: TGTGCCAGCAGCCCCCGACAGTTCTCTGGAAACACCATATATTTT. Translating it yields CASSPRQFSGNTIYF.

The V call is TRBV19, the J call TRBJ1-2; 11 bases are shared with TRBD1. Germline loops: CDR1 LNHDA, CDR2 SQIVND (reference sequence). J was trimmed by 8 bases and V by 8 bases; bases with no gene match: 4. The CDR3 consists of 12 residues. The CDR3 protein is CASGQGARGYTF. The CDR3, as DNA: TGTGCCAGTGGACAGGGGGCGCGGGGCTACACCTTC. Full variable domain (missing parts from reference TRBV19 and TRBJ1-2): DGGITQSPKYLFRKEGQNVTLSCEQNLNHDAMYWYRQDPGQGLRLIYYSQIVNDFQKGDIAEGYSVSREKKESFPLTVTSAQKNPTAFYLCASGQGARGYTFGSGTRLTVV.

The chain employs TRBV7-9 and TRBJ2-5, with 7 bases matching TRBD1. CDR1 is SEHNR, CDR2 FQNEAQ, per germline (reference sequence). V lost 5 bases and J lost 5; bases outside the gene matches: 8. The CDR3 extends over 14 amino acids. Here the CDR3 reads CASSANRGMETQYF. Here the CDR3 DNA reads TGTGCCAGCAGCGCCAACAGGGGTATGGAGACCCAGTACTTC.

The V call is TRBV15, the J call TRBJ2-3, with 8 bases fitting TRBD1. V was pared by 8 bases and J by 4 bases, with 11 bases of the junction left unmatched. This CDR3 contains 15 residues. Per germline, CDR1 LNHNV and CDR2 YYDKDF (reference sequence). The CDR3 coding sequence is TGTGCCACCTCAAGGCTACAGGGGGGCCCAGATACGCAGTATTTT. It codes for CATSRLQGGPDTQYF.

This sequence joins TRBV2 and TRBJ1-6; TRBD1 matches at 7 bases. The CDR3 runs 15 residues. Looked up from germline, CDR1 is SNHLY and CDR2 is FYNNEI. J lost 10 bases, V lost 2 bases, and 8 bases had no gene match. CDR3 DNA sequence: TGTGCCAGCAGTGAAACCCGACAGGGTGGATCACCCCTCCACTTT. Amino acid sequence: CASSETRQGGSPLHF.

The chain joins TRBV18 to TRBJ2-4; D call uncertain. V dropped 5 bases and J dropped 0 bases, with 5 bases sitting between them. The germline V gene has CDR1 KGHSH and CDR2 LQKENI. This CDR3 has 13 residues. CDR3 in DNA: TGTGCCAGCTCATCCTTAGCCAAAAACATTCAGTACTTC. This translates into CASSSLAKNIQYF. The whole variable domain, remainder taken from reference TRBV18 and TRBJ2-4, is NAGVMQNPRHLVRRRGQEARLRCSPMKGHSHVYWYRQLPEEGLKFMVYLQKENIIDESGMPKERFSAEFPKEGPSILRIQQVVRGDSAAYFCASSSLAKNIQYFGAGTRLSVL.

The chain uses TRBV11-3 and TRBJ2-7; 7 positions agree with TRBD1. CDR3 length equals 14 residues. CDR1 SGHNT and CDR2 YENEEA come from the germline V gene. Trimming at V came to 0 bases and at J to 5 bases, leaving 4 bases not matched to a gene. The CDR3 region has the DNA TGTGCCAGCAGCTTAGACGGACAGGTCCACGAGCAGTACTTC. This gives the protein CASSLDGQVHEQYF.

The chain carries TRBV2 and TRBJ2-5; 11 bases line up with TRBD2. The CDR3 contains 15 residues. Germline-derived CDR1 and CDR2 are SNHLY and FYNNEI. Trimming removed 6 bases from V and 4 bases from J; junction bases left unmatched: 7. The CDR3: CASRYSGRASETQYF. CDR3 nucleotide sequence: TGTGCCAGCAGATATAGCGGGAGGGCTTCAGAGACCCAGTACTTC.

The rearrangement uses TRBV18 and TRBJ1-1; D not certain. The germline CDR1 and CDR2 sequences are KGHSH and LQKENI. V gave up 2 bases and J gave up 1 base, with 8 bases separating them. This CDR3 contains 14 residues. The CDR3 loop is CASSPADWNTEAFF. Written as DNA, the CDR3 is TGTGCCAGCTCACCAGCAGATTGGAACACTGAAGCTTTCTTT.

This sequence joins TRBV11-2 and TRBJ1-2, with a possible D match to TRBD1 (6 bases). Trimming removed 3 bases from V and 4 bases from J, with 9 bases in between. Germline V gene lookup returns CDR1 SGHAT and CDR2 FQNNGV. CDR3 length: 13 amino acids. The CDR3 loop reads CASSFGTRYGYTF. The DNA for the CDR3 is TGTGCCAGCAGCTTCGGGACACGCTATGGCTACACCTTC.

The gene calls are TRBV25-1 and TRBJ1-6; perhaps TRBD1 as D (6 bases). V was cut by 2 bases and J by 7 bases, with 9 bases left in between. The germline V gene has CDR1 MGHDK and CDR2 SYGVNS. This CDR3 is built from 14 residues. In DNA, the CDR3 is TGTGCCAGCAGTGAAGACAGGAAGAATTCACCCCTCCACTTT. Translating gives CASSEDRKNSPLHF.

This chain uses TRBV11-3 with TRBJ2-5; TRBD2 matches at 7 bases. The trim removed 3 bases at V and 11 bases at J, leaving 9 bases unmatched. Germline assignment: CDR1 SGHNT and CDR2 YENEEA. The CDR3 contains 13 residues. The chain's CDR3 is CASSFTAAGEQYF. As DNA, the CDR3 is TGTGCCAGCAGCTTTACGGCCGCGGGGGAGCAGTACTTC. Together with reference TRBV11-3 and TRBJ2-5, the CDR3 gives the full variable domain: EAGVVQSPRYKIIEKKQPVAFWCNPISGHNTLYWYLQNLGQGPELLIRYENEEAVDDSQLPKDRFSAERLKGVDSTLKIQPAELGDSAVYLCASSFTAAGEQYFGPGTRLLVL.

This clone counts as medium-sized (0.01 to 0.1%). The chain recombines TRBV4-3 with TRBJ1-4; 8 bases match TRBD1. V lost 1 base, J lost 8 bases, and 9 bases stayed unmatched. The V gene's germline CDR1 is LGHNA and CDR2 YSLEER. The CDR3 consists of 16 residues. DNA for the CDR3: TGCGCCAGCAGCCAAGGATTGAGGACAGGGACGGAAAAACTGTTTTTT. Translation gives CASSQGLRTGTEKLFF.

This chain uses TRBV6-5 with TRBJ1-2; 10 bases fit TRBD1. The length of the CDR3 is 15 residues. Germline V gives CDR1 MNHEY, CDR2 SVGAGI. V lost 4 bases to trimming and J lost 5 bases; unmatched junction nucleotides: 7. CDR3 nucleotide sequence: TGTGCCAGCAGTTTTAGACAGGGGGCGAGATATGGCTACACCTTC. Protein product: CASSFRQGARYGYTF.

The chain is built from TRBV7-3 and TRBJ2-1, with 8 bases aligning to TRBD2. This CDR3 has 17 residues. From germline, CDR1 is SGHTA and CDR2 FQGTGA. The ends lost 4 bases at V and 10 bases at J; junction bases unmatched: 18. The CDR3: CASSSPHRAGDYNEQFF. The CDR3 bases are TGTGCCAGCAGCTCCCCTCATCGAGCGGGAGATTATAACGAGCAGTTCTTC.

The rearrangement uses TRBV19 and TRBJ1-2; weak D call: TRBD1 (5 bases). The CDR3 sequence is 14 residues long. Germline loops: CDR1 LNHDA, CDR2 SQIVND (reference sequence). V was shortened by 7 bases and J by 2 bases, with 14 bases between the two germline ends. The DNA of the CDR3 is TGTGCCAGTATGCGGCAGGGTAGAAACTATGGCTACACCTTC. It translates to CASMRQGRNYGYTF.

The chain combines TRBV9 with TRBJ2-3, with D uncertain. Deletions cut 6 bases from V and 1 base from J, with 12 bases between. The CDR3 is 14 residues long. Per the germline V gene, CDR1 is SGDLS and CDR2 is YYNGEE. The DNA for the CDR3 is TGTGCCAGCAATCTAGACGCCGGCACAGATACGCAGTATTTT. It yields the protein CASNLDAGTDTQYF.

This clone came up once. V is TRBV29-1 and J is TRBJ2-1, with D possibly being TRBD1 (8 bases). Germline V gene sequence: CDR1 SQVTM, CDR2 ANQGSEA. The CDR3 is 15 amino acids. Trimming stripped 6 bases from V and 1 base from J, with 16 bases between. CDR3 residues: CSVGTGGGSYNEQFF. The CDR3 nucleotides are TGCAGCGTCGGTACAGGGGGGGGGTCCTACAATGAGCAGTTCTTC.

The CDR3 nucleotides read TGTGCCAGCAGCCACCGGACTAGCGGGGTTGGGACCCAGTACTTC. Protein sequence: CASSHRTSGVGTQYF. The chain recombines TRBV11-2 with TRBJ2-5; 12 nucleotides align to TRBD2. V lost 5 bases to trimming and J lost 7 bases; unmatched junction nucleotides: 8. Germline V gene data show CDR1 as SGHAT and CDR2 as FQNNGV. CDR3 length equals 15 residues.

CDR3 sequence reads: CASSADRANYGYTF. The CDR3 DNA reads TGTGCCAGCAGTGCGGACAGAGCTAACTATGGCTACACCTTC. The chain uses TRBV6-1 and TRBJ1-2, with D possibly being TRBD1 (6 bases). The germline V gene encodes CDR1 MNHNS and CDR2 SASEGT. Trimming stripped 4 bases from V and 0 bases from J, with 9 bases between. This CDR3 spans 14 amino acids.

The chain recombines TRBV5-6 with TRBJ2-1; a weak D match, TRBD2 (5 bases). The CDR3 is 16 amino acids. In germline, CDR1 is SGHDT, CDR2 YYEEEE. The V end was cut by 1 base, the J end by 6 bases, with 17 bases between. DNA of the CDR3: TGTGCCAGCAGCTTGTCGGGATTCGGGCTCTCCAATGAGCAGTTCTTC. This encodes CASSLSGFGLSNEQFF.

CDR3: CASSLGGLAEYEQYF. CDR3 nucleotide sequence: TGTGCCAGCAGCTTAGGGGGGCTAGCTGAGTACGAGCAGTACTTC. The chain combines TRBV11-3 with TRBJ2-7; TRBD1 is a possible D gene (6 bases). CDR3 length: 15 amino acids. Trimming removed 1 base from V and 4 bases from J, with 14 bases in between. Germline loops: CDR1 SGHNT, CDR2 YENEEA.

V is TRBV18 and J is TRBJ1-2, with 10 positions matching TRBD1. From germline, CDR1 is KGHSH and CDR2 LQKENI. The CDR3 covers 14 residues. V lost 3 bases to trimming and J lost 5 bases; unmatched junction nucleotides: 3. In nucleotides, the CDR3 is TGTGCCAGCTCACCGGGACAGGGGCTGTATGGCTACACCTTC. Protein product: CASSPGQGLYGYTF.

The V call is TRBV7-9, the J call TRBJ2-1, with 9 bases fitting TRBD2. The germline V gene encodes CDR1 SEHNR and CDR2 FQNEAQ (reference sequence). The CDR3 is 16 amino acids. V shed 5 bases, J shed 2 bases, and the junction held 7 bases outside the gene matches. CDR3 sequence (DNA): TGTGCCAGCAGCCCCATCGCGGGAGGGCCCTACAATGAGCAGTTCTTC. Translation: CASSPIAGGPYNEQFF.

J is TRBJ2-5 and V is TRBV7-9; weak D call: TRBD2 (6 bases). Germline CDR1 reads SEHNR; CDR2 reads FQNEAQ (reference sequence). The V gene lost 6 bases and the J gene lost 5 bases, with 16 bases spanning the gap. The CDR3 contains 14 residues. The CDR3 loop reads CASSPLGGSETQYF. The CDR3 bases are TGTGCCAGCAGTCCCCTCGGGGGTTCGGAGACCCAGTACTTC.